One sample yielded the 19 T cell receptor beta chains listed below, sequenced in a study of cytomegalovirus exposure and HLA in healthy donors. Sequencing was performed with immunoSEQ multiplex PCR; in TCRdb, only in-frame clones are kept and a portion is missing. In the table there are some 180,000 clones, 81% of which are singletons. Material for sequencing was PBMCs. All receptors come from a woman younger than 45 in good health and CMV-seronegative.

The CDR3 nucleotides read TGCGCCAGCACGCCAACAGGGGGTGTCTATGGCTACACCTTC. Its translation is CASTPTGGVYGYTF. This rearrangement joins TRBV5-1 to TRBJ1-2; 8 nucleotides line up with TRBD1. V shed 6 bases, J shed 4 bases, and the junction held 8 bases outside the gene matches. The CDR3 spans 14 residues. Germline CDR1 is SGHRS and CDR2 is YFSETQ.

The chain is built from TRBV5-1 and TRBJ1-1; 11 bases agree with TRBD1. CDR1 is SGHRS, CDR2 YFSETQ, per germline. V lost 4 bases to trimming and J lost 12 bases; unmatched junction nucleotides: 14. CDR3 length equals 15 residues. In DNA, the CDR3 is TGCGCCAGCAGCCCTGGGACAGGGGGATCGGGATCGTCTTTCTTT. Amino acids: CASSPGTGGSGSSFF.

A few counts support this clone. The chain links TRBV30 to TRBJ1-2; maybe TRBD1 (5 bases). Germline CDR1 is GTSNPN and CDR2 is SVGIG (reference sequence). V lost 4 bases to trimming and J lost 6 bases, with 9 bases between them. This CDR3 region has 11 residues. The CDR3 DNA sequence: TGTGCCTGGATGGACAACCATGGCTACACCTTC. It codes for CAWMDNHGYTF. Full variable domain (rest looked up from reference TRBV30 and TRBJ1-2): SQTIHQWPATLVQPVGSPLSLECTVEGTSNPNLYWYRQAAGRGLQLLFYSVGIGQISSEVPQNLSASRPQDRQFILSSKKLLLSDSGFYLCAWMDNHGYTFGSGTRLTVV.

The CDR3 reads CASSLRLAAPGELFF. CDR3 bases: TGTGCCAGCAGCTTGCGACTAGCGGCCCCCGGGGAGCTGTTTTTT. This chain uses TRBV5-6 with TRBJ2-2; 9 positions match TRBD2. The germline V gene encodes CDR1 SGHDT and CDR2 YYEEEE. V dropped 1 base and J dropped 6; count of bases not matched to a gene: 4. This CDR3 region has 15 residues. Supplemented by reference TRBV5-6 and TRBJ2-2, the full variable domain reads DAGVTQSPTHLIKTRGQQVTLRCSPKSGHDTVSWYQQALGQGPQFIFQYYEEEERQRGNFPDRFSGHQFPNYSSELNVNALLLGDSALYLCASSLRLAAPGELFFGEGSRLTVL.

The genes are TRBV5-1 and TRBJ2-7, with no clear D. The CDR3 runs to 14 residues. V was pared by 2 bases and J by 0 bases, with 9 bases between. CDR1 SGHRS and CDR2 YFSETQ come from the germline V gene. Written as DNA, the CDR3 is TGCGCCAGCAGCTTATTGGCGGTCTCCTACGAGCAGTACTTC. The encoded protein is CASSLLAVSYEQYF.

The chain is built from TRBV27 and TRBJ1-2, with D hard to call. The V gene's germline CDR1 is MNHEY and CDR2 SMNVEV (reference sequence). V was pared by 4 bases and J by 4 bases, with 16 bases between. The CDR3 runs to 15 residues. CDR3 amino acids: CASSWNLASPYGYTF. The CDR3, as DNA: TGTGCCAGCAGTTGGAATTTAGCCAGCCCCTATGGCTACACCTTC.

J is TRBJ1-4 and V is TRBV30; 9 nucleotides align to TRBD1. With V trimmed by 0 bases and J by 8 bases, 4 bases remained unmatched. CDR3 size: 14 residues. Germline lookup yields CDR1 GTSNPN and CDR2 SVGIG (reference sequence). DNA for the CDR3: TGTGCCTGGAGTGTACAGGGGGCGCGGGAAAAACTGTTTTTT. Translation gives CAWSVQGAREKLFF.

This clone was recorded a few times. CDR3 region: CSADQGGNTIYF. The CDR3 nucleotides read TGCAGCGCAGACCAGGGGGGAAACACCATATATTTT. The V and J genes are TRBV29-1 and TRBJ1-3, with a possible D match to TRBD1 (6 bases). The CDR3 contains 12 residues. V lost 7 bases and J 4 bases, leaving 11 bases between the germline ends. Per the germline V gene, CDR1 is SQVTM and CDR2 is ANQGSEA.

This sequence joins TRBV29-1 and TRBJ1-5, with no clear D. The germline V and J ends were trimmed by 1 base and 7 bases, with 11 bases remaining between them. Germline V gene sequence: CDR1 SQVTM, CDR2 ANQGSEA. The CDR3 is 13 residues long. The CDR3 sequence: CSVEGREGQPQHF. CDR3 bases: TGCAGCGTTGAAGGGAGGGAAGGGCAGCCCCAGCATTTT.

J is TRBJ2-1 and V is TRBV7-8; a possible D gene is TRBD2 (5 bases). CDR1 and CDR2 from the germline V gene are SGHVS and FQNEAQ. The CDR3 totals 15 residues. Trimming left V 6 bases short and J 9 bases short, with 21 bases between. CDR3 nucleotide sequence: TGTGCCAGCAGAGGACTGAGAAGTCTGGTGGGTGAGCAGTTCTTC. Protein: CASRGLRSLVGEQFF.

This chain connects TRBV25-1 to TRBJ1-1; 9 bases are a match to TRBD1. CDR1 is MGHDK, CDR2 SYGVNS, per germline. CDR3 length equals 13 residues. Trimming removed 4 bases from V and 6 bases from J; junction bases left unmatched: 3. The CDR3 spells CASSGQGVAEAFF. DNA of the CDR3: TGTGCCAGCAGTGGACAGGGGGTGGCTGAAGCTTTCTTT. The full variable domain, its missing parts supplied by reference TRBV25-1 and TRBJ1-1, is EADIYQTPRYLVIGTGKKITLECSQTMGHDKMYWYQQDPGMELHLIHYSYGVNSTEKGDLSSESTVSRIRTEHFPLTLESARPSHTSQYLCASSGQGVAEAFFGQGTRLTVV.

The chain carries TRBV4-1 and TRBJ2-3; 9 bases map to TRBD2. This CDR3 region has 15 residues. Trimming at V came to 1 base and at J to 7 bases, leaving 6 bases not matched to a gene. Germline CDR1 reads MGHRA; CDR2 reads YSYEKL. DNA for the CDR3: TGCGCCAGCAGCCAAGCGCGGGGGGGTAGAAATACGCAGTATTTT. Amino acids: CASSQARGGRNTQYF.

The gene calls are TRBV10-2 and TRBJ1-2, with TRBD1 identical over 7 bases. The J segment lost 4 bases and the V segment lost 8 bases, leaving 10 bases of the junction unmatched. CDR3 length: 14 amino acids. The germline V gene encodes CDR1 WSHSY and CDR2 SAAADI. DNA of the CDR3: TGCGCCAGCGCCCTTGGGACAGCGATCTATGGCTACACCTTC. Protein: CASALGTAIYGYTF.

This clone has a handful of counts. The chain uses TRBV19 and TRBJ1-1; 8 bases are a match to TRBD1. The V gene end was trimmed by 8 bases and the J gene end by 5 bases; junction bases not matched to a gene: 7. The CDR3 extends over 13 amino acids. The V gene's germline CDR1 is LNHDA and CDR2 SQIVND (reference sequence). The CDR3 DNA follows: TGTGCCAGTGGACAGGGACGTAAGACTGAAGCTTTCTTT. It encodes CASGQGRKTEAFF.

This sequence joins TRBV11-3 and TRBJ2-1; D may be TRBD2 (5 bases). Germline CDR1 is SGHNT and CDR2 is YENEEA. V dropped 5 bases and J dropped 6 bases, with 11 bases sitting between them. This CDR3 is built from 13 residues. The CDR3 region has the DNA TGTGCCAGCAGCCTCGGAGGCCCCAATGAGCAGTTCTTC. Amino acids: CASSLGGPNEQFF.

This chain links TRBV2 with TRBJ2-7, with 8 bases aligning to TRBD1. The junction had 22 bases not matched to a gene; V was cut back by 6 bases and J by 3 bases. This CDR3 has 19 residues. The germline CDR1 and CDR2 sequences are SNHLY and FYNNEI. CDR3 sequence reads: CASRLRTGTRRHSHYEQYF. In DNA, the CDR3 is TGTGCCAGCAGATTAAGGACAGGGACAAGGAGGCACTCACACTACGAGCAGTACTTC.

V is TRBV27 and J is TRBJ1-4, with 7 bases that match TRBD1. The CDR3 spans 16 residues. The ends lost 0 bases at V and 7 bases at J; junction bases unmatched: 8. Germline CDR1 is MNHEY and CDR2 is SMNVEV (reference sequence). The CDR3 region is CASSLSTGVDGEKLFF. Written as DNA, the CDR3 is TGTGCCAGCAGTTTATCTACAGGGGTTGATGGTGAAAAACTGTTTTTT.

The chain joins TRBV4-2 to TRBJ1-5; D remains ambiguous. CDR1 and CDR2 (germline): LGHNA, YNFKEQ. This CDR3 has 13 residues. V lost 0 bases and J 7 bases, leaving 7 bases between the germline ends. The CDR3 reads CASSQEEWQPQHF. In DNA form, the CDR3 reads TGTGCCAGCAGCCAAGAGGAGTGGCAGCCCCAGCATTTT.

The J gene is TRBJ2-3, the V gene TRBV6-4, with TRBD2 matching over 8 bases. Looked up from germline, CDR1 is MRHNA and CDR2 is SNTAGT. This CDR3 contains 15 residues. Trimming took 3 bases from V and 6 from J; bases not matched to a gene: 8. In nucleotides, the CDR3 is TGTGCCAGCAGTGAAATGACGGGGGGGCCGGATACGCAGTATTTT. It yields the protein CASSEMTGGPDTQYF.